This T cell receptor beta chain was found in a study of human T cells and chemical hapten exposure (dated by TCRdb to the early 2020s). For context, the study as a whole: Libraries were pooled for sequencing, and per-sample TCR yields varied mainly because of small differences in library volumes within the pool. Each blood RNA sample was used to sequence both TCR alpha and TCR beta chains. Peripheral blood TCR repertoire changes were tracked in vivo in alopecia patients during primary and secondary sensitization to the hapten diphenylcyclopropenone (DPC).

Here is what the overall study found, with its caveats: No change with DPC sensitization was found in the number of TCRs above 1 in 1000 frequency, and no evidence of global repertoire structure alterations was found. After repeated subsampling, the strength of the expansion versus patch-test correlation and the threshold at which it became significant changed.

At the junction V is shortened by 4 bases and J by 1 base, with 14 bases in between. From a lookup of the germline V gene, CDR1 and CDR2 are SGHDN and FVKESK. The CDR3 holds 16 amino acids from the cysteine to the phenylalanine. Only the CDR3 part of the read is kept: 48 bases, read in frame from the first base. Total RNA was isolated from unfractionated whole blood collected in Tempus Blood RNA tubes. About 5 healthy volunteers were used as TCR sequencing controls and were bled at day 0, 2 weeks and 6 weeks. Many counts were recorded for this clonotype. This receptor's antigen is unknown. The record has no base qualities; no much larger clone is one base away. Libraries came from 5' RACE. The sequencing machine was an Illumina MiSeq. Library preparation attached unique molecular identifiers to individual cDNA molecules for quantitative, reproducible TCR counting. Per the original workflow: The median number of TCRs per sample was some 100,000, ranging from about 20,000 to 750,000. The Decombinator software suite was used to annotate V, J and CDR3 in the TCR reads. To make PS versus PT1 abundance plots, every sample was subsampled to the same number of TCRs (28,000). Expanded TCRs were defined as absent before sensitization and observed at least eight times at the 2-week time point. TCRdb took the public reads, trimmed them with fastp at Q25, ran MiXCR for clone calling and kept in-frame beta chains. CDR3 protein duplicates are merged, each entry listing the most common genes and DNA. These V and J calls rely on TCRdb rather than the paper's analysis. This sample holds 130,000 or so distinct CDR3 sequences; 4.1% were observed only once. The leading ten clones occupy around 1.4% of the sample.

Recombination joined TRBV14 with TRBJ2-1, with the D call perhaps TRBD1 or TRBD2, as 5 bases match in each case. The TCR comes from a female donor in good health. The nucleotide sequence is TGTGCCAGCAGCCGCGTGGGGGTAGGTTCCTACAATGAGCAGTTCTTC. Translation gives CASSRVGVGSYNEQFF. When the CDR3 is completed using the reference TRBV14 and TRBJ2-1 genes on either side, the full variable domain is EAGVTQFPSHSVIEKGQTVTLRCDPISGHDNLYWYRRVMGKEIKFLLHFVKESKQDESGMPNNRFLAERTGGTYSTLKVQPAELEDSGVYFCASSRVGVGSYNEQFFGPGTRLTVL.